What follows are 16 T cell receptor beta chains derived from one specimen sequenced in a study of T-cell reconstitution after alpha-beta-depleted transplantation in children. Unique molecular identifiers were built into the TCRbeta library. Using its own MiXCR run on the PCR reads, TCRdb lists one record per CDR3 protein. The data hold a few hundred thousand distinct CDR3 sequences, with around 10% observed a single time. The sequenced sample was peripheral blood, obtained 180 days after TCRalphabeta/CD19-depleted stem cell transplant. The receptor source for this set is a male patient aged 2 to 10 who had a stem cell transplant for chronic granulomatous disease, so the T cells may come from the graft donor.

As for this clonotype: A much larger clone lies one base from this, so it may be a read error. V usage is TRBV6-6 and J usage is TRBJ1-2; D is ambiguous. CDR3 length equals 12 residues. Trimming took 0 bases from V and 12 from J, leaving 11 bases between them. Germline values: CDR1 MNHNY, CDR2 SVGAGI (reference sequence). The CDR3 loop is CASSYSTGGDTF. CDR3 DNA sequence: TGTGCCAGCAGTTACTCGACGGGCGGCGACACCTTC.

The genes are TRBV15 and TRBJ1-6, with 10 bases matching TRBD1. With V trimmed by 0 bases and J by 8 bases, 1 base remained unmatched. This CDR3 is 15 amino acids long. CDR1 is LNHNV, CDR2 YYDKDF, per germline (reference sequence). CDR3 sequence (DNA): TGTGCCACCAGCAGAGATGGACAGGGGGATTCACCCCTCCACTTT. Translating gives CATSRDGQGDSPLHF.

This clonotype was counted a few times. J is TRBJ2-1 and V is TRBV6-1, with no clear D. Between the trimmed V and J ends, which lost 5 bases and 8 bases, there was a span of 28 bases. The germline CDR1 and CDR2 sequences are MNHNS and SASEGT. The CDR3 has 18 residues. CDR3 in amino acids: CASSLYPTLNSQADEQFF. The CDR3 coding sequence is TGTGCCAGCAGTCTTTACCCTACCCTGAATTCCCAGGCAGATGAGCAGTTCTTC.

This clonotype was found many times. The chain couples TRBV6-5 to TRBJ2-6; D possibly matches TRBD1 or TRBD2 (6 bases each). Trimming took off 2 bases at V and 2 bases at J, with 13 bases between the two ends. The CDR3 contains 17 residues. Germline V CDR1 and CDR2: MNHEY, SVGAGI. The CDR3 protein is CASSYTTRGPGANVLTF. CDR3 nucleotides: TGTGCCAGCAGTTACACCACACGGGGGCCTGGGGCCAACGTCCTGACTTTC.

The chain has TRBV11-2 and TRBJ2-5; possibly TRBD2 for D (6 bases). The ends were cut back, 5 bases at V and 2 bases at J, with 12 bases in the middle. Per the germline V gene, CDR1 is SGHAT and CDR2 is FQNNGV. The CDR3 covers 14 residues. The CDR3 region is CASSRRAGQETQYF. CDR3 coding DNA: TGTGCCAGCAGCCGCCGGGCGGGGCAAGAGACCCAGTACTTC.

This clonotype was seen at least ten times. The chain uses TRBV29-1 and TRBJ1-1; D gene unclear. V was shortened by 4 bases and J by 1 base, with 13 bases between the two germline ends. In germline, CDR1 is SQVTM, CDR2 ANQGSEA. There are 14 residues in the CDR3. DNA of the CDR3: TGCAGCGTTGTAGGAAACAGATCGAACACTGAAGCTTTCTTT. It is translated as CSVVGNRSNTEAFF.

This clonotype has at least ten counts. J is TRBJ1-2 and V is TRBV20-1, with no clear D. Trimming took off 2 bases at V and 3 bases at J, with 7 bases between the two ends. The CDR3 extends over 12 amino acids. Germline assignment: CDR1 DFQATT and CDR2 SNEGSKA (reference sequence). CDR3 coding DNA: TGCAGTGCTAGATGGGAGGACTATGGCTACACCTTC. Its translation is CSARWEDYGYTF.

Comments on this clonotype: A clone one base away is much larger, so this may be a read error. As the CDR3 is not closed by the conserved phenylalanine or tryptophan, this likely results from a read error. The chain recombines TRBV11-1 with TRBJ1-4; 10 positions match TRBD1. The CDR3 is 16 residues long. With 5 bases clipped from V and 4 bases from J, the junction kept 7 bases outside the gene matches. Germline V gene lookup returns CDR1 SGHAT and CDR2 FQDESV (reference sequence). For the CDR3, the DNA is TGTGCCAGCAGCCGCGACAGGGGGCTAAATAATGAAAAACTGTTTGTT. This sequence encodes CASSRDRGLNNEKLFV.

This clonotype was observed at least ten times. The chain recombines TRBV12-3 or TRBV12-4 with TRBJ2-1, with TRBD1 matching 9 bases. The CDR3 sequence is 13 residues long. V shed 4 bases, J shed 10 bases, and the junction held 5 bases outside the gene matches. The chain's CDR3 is CASSWDRALEQFF. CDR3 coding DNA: TGTGCCAGCAGTTGGGACAGGGCCTTGGAGCAGTTCTTC.

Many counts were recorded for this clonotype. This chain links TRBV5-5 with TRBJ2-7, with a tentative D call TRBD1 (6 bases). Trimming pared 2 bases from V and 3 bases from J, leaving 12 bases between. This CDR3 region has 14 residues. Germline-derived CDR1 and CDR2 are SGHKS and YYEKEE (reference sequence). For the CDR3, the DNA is TGTGCCAGCAGCTTCCTTGGCAGGGGCTACGAGCAGTACTTC. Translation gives CASSFLGRGYEQYF.

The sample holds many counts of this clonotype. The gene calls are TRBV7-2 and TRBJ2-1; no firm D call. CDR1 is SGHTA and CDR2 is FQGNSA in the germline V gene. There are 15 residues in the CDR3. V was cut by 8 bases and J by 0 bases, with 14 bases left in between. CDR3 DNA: TGTGCCAGCTTTAATTACCCCAGCTCCTACAATGAGCAGTTCTTC. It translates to CASFNYPSSYNEQFF.

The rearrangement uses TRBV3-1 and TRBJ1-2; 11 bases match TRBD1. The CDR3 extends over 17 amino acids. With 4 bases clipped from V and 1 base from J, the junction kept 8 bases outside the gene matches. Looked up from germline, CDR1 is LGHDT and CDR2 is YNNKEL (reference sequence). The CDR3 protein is CASSRRGGQGDNYGYTF. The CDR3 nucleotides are TGTGCCAGCAGCCGCCGAGGGGGACAGGGGGATAACTATGGCTACACCTTC.

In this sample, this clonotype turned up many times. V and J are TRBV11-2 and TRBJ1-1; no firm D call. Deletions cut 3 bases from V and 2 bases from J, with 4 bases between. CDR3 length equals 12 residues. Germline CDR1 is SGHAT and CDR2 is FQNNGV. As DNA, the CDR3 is TGTGCCAGCAGCTTGATTAACACTGAAGCTTTCTTT. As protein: CASSLINTEAFF.

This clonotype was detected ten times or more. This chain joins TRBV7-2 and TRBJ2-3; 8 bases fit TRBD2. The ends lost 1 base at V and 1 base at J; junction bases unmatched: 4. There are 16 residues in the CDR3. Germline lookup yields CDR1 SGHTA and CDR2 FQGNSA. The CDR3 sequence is CASSLVWRGGTDTQYF. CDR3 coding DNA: TGTGCCAGCAGCTTAGTTTGGCGGGGGGGCACAGATACGCAGTATTTT.

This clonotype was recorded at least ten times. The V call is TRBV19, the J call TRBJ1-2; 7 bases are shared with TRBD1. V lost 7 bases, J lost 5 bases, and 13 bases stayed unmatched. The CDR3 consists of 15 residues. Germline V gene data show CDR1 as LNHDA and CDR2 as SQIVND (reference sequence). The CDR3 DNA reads TGTGCCAGTAAACCCCAGGGGGGTAGAGGATATGGCTACACCTTC. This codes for CASKPQGGRGYGYTF.

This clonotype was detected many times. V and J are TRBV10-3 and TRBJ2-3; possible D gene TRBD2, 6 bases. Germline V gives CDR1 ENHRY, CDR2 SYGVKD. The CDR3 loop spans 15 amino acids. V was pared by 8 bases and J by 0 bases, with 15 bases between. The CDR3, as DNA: TGTGCCATCCGTTTGCGGGGTACTAGCACAGATACGCAGTATTTT. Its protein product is CAIRLRGTSTDTQYF.